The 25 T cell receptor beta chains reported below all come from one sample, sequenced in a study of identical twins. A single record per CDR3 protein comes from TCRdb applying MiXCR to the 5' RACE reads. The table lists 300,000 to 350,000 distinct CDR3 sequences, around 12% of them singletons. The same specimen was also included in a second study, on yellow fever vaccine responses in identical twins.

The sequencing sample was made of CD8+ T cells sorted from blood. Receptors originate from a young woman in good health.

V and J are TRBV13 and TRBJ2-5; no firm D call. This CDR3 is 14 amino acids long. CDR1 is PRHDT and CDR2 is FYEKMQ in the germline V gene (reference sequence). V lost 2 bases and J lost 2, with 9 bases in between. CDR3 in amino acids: CASSLSRPQETQYF. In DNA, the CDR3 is TGTGCCAGCAGCTTATCTCGACCACAAGAGACCCAGTACTTC.

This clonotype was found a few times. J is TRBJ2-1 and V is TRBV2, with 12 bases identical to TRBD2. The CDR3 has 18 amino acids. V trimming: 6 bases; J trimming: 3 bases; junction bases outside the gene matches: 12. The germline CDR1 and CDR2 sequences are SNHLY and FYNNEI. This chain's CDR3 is CASRFSASGGAGYNEQFF. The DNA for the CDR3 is TGTGCCAGCAGATTTTCCGCTAGCGGGGGGGCGGGCTACAATGAGCAGTTCTTC.

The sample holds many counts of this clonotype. Here the CDR3 DNA reads TGTGCCAGCAGTTTCGGGAACACTGAAGCTTTCTTT. The encoded protein is CASSFGNTEAFF. The gene calls are TRBV12-3 or TRBV12-4 and TRBJ1-1; no clear D gene. The CDR3 contains 12 residues. V lost 3 bases to trimming and J lost 1 base, with 3 bases between them.

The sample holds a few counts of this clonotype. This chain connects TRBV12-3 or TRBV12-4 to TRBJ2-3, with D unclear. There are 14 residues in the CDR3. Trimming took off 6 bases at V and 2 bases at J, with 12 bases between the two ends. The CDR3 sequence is CASSPSPFTDTQYF. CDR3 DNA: TGTGCCAGCAGCCCTTCCCCTTTCACAGATACGCAGTATTTT.

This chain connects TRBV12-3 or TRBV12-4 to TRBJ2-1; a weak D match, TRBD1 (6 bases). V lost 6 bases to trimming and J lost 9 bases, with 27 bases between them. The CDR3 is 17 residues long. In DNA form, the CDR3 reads TGTGCCAGCAGGCGCAATGACAGGTCCCGGGCTTACGGTGAGCAGTTCTTC. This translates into CASRRNDRSRAYGEQFF.

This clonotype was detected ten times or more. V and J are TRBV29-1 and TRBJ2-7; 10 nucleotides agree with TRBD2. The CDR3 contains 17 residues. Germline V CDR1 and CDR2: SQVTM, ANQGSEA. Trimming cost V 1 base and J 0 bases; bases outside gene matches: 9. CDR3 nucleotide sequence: TGCAGCGTTGAAGGTGGACCGGGACTAGCGTACTCCTACGAGCAGTACTTC. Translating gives CSVEGGPGLAYSYEQYF.

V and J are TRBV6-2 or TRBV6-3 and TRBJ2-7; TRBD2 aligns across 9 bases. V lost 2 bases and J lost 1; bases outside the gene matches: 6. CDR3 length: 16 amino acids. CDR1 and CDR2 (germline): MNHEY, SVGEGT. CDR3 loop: CASSYGGTSYSYEQYF. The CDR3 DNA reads TGTGCCAGCAGTTACGGGGGGACTAGCTATTCCTACGAGCAGTACTTC.

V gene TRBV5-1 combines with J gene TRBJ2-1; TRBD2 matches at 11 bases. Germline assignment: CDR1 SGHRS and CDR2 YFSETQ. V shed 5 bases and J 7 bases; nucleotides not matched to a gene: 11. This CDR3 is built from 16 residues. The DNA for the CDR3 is TGCGCCAGCAGTTCCGACGGACTAGCGGGTGGGAATGAGCAGTTCTTC. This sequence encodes CASSSDGLAGGNEQFF.

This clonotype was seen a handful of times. CDR3 nucleotide sequence: TGTGCCAGCAGTCAAGACAGGGGAGGTTTCGAGCAGTACGTC. Its protein is CASSQDRGGFEQYV. The rearrangement joins TRBV28 to TRBJ2-7; 8 bases are shared with TRBD1. After removal of 5 bases from V and 6 bases from J, the junction contained 9 bases not matched to a gene. The CDR3 length is 14 residues. Germline V gene lookup returns CDR1 MDHEN and CDR2 SYDVKM.

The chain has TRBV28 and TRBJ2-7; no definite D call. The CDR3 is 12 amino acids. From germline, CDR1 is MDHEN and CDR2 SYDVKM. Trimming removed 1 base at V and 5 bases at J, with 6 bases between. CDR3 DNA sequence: TGTGCCAGCAGTTTATTTCCAAACGAGCAGTACTTC. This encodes CASSLFPNEQYF.

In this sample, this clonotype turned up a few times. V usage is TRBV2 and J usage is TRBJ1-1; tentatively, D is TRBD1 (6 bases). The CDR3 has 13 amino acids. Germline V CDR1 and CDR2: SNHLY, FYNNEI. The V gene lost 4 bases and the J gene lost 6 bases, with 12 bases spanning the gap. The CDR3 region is CASSVQGRAEAFF. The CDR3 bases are TGTGCCAGCAGTGTACAGGGCCGGGCTGAAGCTTTCTTT.

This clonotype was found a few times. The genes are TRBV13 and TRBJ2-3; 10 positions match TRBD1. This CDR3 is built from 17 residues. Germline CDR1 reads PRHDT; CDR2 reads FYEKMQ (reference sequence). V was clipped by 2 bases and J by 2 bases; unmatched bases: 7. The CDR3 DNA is TGTGCCAGCAGCTTATATGGCGGGACAGGGGACACAGATACGCAGTATTTT. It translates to CASSLYGGTGDTDTQYF.

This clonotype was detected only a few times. CDR3 nucleotide sequence: TGTGCCATCAGCCGGGGGCCGTACGAGCAGTACTTC. It translates to CAISRGPYEQYF. The V gene is TRBV10-3, the J gene TRBJ2-7; D is possibly TRBD1 or TRBD2 (6 bases each). This CDR3 is 12 amino acids long. Germline V gene lookup returns CDR1 ENHRY and CDR2 SYGVKD. V lost 6 bases and J lost 4, with 10 bases in between.

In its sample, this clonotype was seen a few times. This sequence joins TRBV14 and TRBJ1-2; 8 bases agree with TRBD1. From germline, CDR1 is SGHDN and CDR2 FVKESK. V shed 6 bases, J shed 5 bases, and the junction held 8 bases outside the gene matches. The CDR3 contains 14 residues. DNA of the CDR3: TGTGCCAGCAGTACAGGGGGATCGGCATATGGCTACACCTTC. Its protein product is CASSTGGSAYGYTF.

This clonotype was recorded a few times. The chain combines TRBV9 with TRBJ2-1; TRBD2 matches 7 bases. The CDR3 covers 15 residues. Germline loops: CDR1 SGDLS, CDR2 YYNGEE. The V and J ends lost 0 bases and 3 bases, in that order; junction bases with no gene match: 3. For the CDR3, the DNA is TGTGCCAGCAGCGTAGAGCCTAGCGGCTACAATGAGCAGTTCTTC. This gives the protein CASSVEPSGYNEQFF. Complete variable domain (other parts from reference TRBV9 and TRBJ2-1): DSGVTQTPKHLITATGQRVTLRCSPRSGDLSVYWYQQSLDQGLQFLIQYYNGEERAKGNILERFSAQQFPDLHSELNLSSLELGDSALYFCASSVEPSGYNEQFFGPGTRLTVL.

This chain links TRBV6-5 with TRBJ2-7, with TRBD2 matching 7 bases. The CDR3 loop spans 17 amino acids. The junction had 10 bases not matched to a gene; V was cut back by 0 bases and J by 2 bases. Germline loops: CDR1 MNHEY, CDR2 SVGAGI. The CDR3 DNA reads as TGTGCCAGCAGTTACTCATCGACAAACCTAGCGGCCTACGAGCAGTACTTC. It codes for CASSYSSTNLAAYEQYF.

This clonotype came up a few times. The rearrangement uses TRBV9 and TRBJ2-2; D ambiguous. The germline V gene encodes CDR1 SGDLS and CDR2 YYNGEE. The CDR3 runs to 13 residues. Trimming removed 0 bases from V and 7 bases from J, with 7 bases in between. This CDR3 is CASSVAHVGELFF. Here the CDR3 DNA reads TGTGCCAGCAGCGTAGCTCACGTCGGGGAGCTGTTTTTT.

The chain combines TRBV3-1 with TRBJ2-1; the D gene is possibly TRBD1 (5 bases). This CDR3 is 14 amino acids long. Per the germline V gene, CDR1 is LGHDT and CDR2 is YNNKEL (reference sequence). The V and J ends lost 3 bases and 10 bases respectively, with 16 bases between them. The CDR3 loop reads CASSHPKGLLEQFF. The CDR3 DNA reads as TGTGCCAGCAGCCACCCCAAGGGGCTCCTCGAGCAGTTCTTC.

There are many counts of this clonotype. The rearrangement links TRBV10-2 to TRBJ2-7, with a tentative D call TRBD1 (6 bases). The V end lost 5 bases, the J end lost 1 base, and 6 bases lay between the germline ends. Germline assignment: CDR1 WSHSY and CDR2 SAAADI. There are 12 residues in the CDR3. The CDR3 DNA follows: TGCGCCAGCAGTACAGGGTCCTACGAGCAGTACGTC. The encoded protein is CASSTGSYEQYV.

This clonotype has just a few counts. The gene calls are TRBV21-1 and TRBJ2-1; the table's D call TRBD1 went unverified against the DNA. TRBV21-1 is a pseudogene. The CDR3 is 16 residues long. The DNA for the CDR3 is TGTGCCAGCAGCGCCCCGAGAAGACTCGTCGACAATGAGCAGTTCTTC. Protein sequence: CASSAPRRLVDNEQFF.

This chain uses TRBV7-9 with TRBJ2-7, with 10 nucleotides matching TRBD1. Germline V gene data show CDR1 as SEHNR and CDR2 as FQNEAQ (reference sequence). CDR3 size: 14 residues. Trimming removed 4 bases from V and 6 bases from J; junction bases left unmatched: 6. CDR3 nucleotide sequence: TGTGCCAGCAGCTCGGGACAGGGGATCGGCGAGCAGTACGTC. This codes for CASSSGQGIGEQYV.

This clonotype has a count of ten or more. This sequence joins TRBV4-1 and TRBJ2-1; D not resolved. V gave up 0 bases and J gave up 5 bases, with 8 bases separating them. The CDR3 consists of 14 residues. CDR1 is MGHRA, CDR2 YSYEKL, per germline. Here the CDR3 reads CASSQDHRDNEQFF. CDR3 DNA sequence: TGCGCCAGCAGCCAAGATCACCGGGACAATGAGCAGTTCTTC.

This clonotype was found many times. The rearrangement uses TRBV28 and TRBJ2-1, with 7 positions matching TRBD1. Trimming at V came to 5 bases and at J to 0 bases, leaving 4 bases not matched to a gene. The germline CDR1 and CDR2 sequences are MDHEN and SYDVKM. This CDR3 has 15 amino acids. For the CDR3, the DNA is TGTGCCAGCAGTCCAGACAGGGCCTCCTACAATGAGCAGTTCTTC. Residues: CASSPDRASYNEQFF.

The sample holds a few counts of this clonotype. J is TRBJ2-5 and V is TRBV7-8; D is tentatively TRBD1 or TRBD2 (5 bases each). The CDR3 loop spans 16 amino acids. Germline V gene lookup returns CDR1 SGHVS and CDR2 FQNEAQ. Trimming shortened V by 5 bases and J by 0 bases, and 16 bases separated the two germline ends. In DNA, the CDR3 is TGTGCCAGCAGCCTCGGGGCGGATGTGTACCAAGAGACCCAGTACTTC. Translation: CASSLGADVYQETQYF.

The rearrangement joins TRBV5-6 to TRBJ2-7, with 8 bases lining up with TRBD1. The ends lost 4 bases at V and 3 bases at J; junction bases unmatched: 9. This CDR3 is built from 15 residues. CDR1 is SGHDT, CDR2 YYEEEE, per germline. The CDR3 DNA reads TGTGCCAGCAGCCACTGGGACAGGTCCTACTACGAGCAGTACGTC. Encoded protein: CASSHWDRSYYEQYV.